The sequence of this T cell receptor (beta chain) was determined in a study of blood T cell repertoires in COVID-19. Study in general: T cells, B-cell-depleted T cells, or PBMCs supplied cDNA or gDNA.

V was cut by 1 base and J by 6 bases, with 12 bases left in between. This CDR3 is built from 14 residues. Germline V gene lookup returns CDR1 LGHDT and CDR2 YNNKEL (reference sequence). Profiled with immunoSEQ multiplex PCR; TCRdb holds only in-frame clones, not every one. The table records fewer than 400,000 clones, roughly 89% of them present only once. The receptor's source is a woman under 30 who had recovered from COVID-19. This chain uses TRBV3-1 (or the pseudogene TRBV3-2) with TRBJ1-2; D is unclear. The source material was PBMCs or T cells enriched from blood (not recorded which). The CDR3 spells CASSQGIDTNGYTF. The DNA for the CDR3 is TGTGCCAGCAGCCAAGGTATCGACACAAATGGCTACACCTTC.